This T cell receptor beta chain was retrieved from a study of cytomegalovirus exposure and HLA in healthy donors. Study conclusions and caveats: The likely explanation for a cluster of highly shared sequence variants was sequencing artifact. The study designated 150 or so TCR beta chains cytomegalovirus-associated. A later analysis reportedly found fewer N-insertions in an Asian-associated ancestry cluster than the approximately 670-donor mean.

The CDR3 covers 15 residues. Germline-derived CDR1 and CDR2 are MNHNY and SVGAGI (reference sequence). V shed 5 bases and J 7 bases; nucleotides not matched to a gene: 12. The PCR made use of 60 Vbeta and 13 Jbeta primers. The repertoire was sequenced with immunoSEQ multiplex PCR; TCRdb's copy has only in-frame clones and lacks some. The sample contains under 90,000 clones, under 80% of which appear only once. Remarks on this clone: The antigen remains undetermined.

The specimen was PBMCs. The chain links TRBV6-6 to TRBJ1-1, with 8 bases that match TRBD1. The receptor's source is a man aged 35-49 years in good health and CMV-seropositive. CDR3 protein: CASSTRRTGRIEAFF. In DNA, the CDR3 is TGTGCCAGCAGTACCCGAAGGACAGGGAGGATTGAAGCTTTCTTT.